The 31 T cell receptor beta chains presented below share a single source sample, sequenced in a study of T cell repertoires in cytomegalovirus infection. The antigens these receptors bind are not known. TCRdb reanalysed the reads using MiXCR and keeps one entry per CDR3 protein. Among 800,000 to 950,000 distinct CDR3 sequences listed, approximately 30% were seen once. Sequences were derived from cultured CD8+ T cells from PBMCs, sampled from culture after CMV antigen stimulation. The origin of the receptors is a human donor in good health (CMV status not recorded). Some clones in this sample may be carry-over from other donors' samples.

This clonotype was counted many times. The chain uses TRBV7-8 and TRBJ1-1; the D is unclear. The CDR3 contains 13 residues. Germline CDR1 is SGHVS and CDR2 is FQNEAQ. The V and J ends lost 2 bases and 11 bases respectively, with 15 bases between them. The CDR3 reads CASSLSRTVWAFF. The CDR3 DNA follows: TGTGCCAGCAGCTTATCGCGGACGGTGTGGGCTTTCTTT. The entire variable domain, with the rest obtained from reference TRBV7-8 and TRBJ1-1, is as follows: GAGVSQSPRYKVAKRGQDVALRCDPISGHVSLFWYQQALGQGPEFLTYFQNEAQLDKSGLPSDRFFAERPEGSVSTLKIQRTQQEDSAVYLCASSLSRTVWAFFGQGTRLTVV.

The rearrangement uses TRBV7-6 and TRBJ2-1; 7 bases match TRBD2. CDR1 is SGHVS and CDR2 is FNYEAQ in the germline V gene. The CDR3 is 16 residues long. J lost 0 bases, V lost 0 bases, and 2 bases had no gene match. In nucleotides, the CDR3 is TGTGCCAGCAGCTTAGCGCCTAGCGGCTCCTACAATGAGCAGTTCTTC. Translating gives CASSLAPSGSYNEQFF. Full variable domain (missing parts from reference TRBV7-6 and TRBJ2-1): GAGVSQSPRYKVTKRGQDVALRCDPISGHVSLYWYRQALGQGPEFLTYFNYEAQQDKSGLPNDRFSAERPEGSISTLTIQRTEQRDSAMYRCASSLAPSGSYNEQFFGPGTRLTVL.

The chain uses TRBV7-4 and TRBJ2-2, with no clear D. This CDR3 is built from 16 residues. Trimming removed 2 bases at V and 2 bases at J, with 12 bases between. CDR1 and CDR2 from the germline V gene are SGHVT and SQSDAQ. The CDR3 coding sequence is TGTGCCAGCAGCTTAAAGAAATCCACTAACACCGGGGAGCTGTTTTTT. As protein: CASSLKKSTNTGELFF. The whole variable domain, remainder taken from reference TRBV7-4 and TRBJ2-2, is GAGVSQSPRYKVAKRGRDVALRCDSISGHVTLYWYRQTLGQGSEVLTYSQSDAQRDKSGRPSGRFSAERPERSVSTLKIQRTEQGDSAVYLCASSLKKSTNTGELFFGEGSRLTVL.

V usage is TRBV4-1 and J usage is TRBJ1-5; D gene unclear. V lost 1 base and J lost 4, with 14 bases in between. This CDR3 spans 16 amino acids. CDR1 is MGHRA, CDR2 YSYEKL, per germline. The CDR3 here is CASSQGHQEGNQPQHF. The CDR3 DNA sequence: TGCGCCAGCAGCCAAGGTCACCAGGAGGGAAATCAGCCCCAGCATTTT.

This clonotype occurred many times. This sequence joins TRBV7-2 and TRBJ2-5; 10 bases agree with TRBD2. CDR3 length: 14 amino acids. Germline assignment: CDR1 SGHTA and CDR2 FQGNSA. The CDR3 DNA is TGTGCGTCTAATAGCGGGGGGAAGCGAGAGACCCAGTACTTC. Amino acids: CASNSGGKRETQYF.

The chain uses TRBV6-6 and TRBJ2-7, with D possibly matching TRBD1 (5 bases). Germline V CDR1 and CDR2: MNHNY, SVGAGI (reference sequence). The CDR3 covers 13 residues. With 0 bases removed from V and 8 bases from J, the gap between germline ends came to 11 bases. CDR3 sequence (DNA): TGTGCCAGCAGTTACTCGCCAGGGCATAAGCAGTACGTC. As protein: CASSYSPGHKQYV.

The CDR3 nucleotides are TGTGCCAGCAGGTCCATACAGGGACCCCAAGAGACCCAGTACTTC. Translation: CASRSIQGPQETQYF. The rearrangement uses TRBV6-8 and TRBJ2-5; tentative D call: TRBD1 (6 bases). Trimming shortened V by 6 bases and J by 1 base, and 15 bases separated the two germline ends. CDR3 length equals 15 residues. Germline CDR1 reads MNHGY; CDR2 reads SAAAGT.

This clonotype was seen a handful of times. The V and J genes are TRBV18 and TRBJ2-1; D gene unclear. V shed 4 bases and J shed 0 bases, with 10 bases lying between them. This CDR3 has 15 amino acids. In germline, CDR1 is KGHSH, CDR2 LQKENI. The CDR3 nucleotides read TGTGCCAGCTCACGACGCAGGAGCTCCTACAATGAGCAGTTCTTC. Amino acids: CASSRRRSSYNEQFF.

This chain uses TRBV2 with TRBJ2-7, with TRBD2 identical over 7 bases. Germline V gene sequence: CDR1 SNHLY, CDR2 FYNNEI. V lost 7 bases, J lost 5 bases, and 14 bases stayed unmatched. The CDR3 consists of 15 residues. The CDR3 bases are TGTGCCAGCACCTCTCCCGACTCTCGGGGGGACGAGCAGTACTTC. Translation: CASTSPDSRGDEQYF.

The chain joins TRBV14 to TRBJ2-3, with TRBD2 matching 7 bases. J gave up 1 base and V 2 bases, and 3 bases lay outside the gene matches. The CDR3 consists of 15 residues. Germline V CDR1 and CDR2: SGHDN, FVKESK. The CDR3 DNA follows: TGTGCCAGCAGCCAAACTAGCGTTCGCACAGATACGCAGTATTTT. Protein product: CASSQTSVRTDTQYF.

The J gene is TRBJ1-1, the V gene TRBV6-1; D gene ambiguous. Trimming left V 6 bases short and J 0 bases short, with 5 bases between. This CDR3 contains 12 residues. The germline gives CDR1 MNHNS, CDR2 SASEGT. CDR3 region: CASRDVNTEAFF. CDR3 bases: TGTGCCAGCAGGGACGTGAACACTGAAGCTTTCTTT.

This clonotype has ten or more counts. The chain carries TRBV6-1 and TRBJ2-5; tentatively, D is TRBD1 or TRBD2 (5 bases each). The germline gives CDR1 MNHNS, CDR2 SASEGT. With 6 bases removed from V and 4 bases from J, the gap between germline ends came to 21 bases. This CDR3 is built from 16 residues. CDR3 DNA sequence: TGTGCCAGCAGATCTCACCGGGACCCCGGCCGAGAGACCCAGTACTTC. Its translation: CASRSHRDPGRETQYF.

This clonotype turned up a few times. J is TRBJ1-6 and V is TRBV2; no definite D call. The V gene lost 1 base and the J gene lost 3 bases, with 13 bases spanning the gap. Per the germline V gene, CDR1 is SNHLY and CDR2 is FYNNEI. This CDR3 has 17 residues. CDR3 in amino acids: CASSEEAGNYYNSPLHF. The CDR3 DNA follows: TGTGCCAGCAGTGAAGAGGCGGGGAATTACTATAATTCACCCCTCCACTTT. The full variable domain, completed using reference TRBV2 and TRBJ1-6, is EPEVTQTPSHQVTQMGQEVILRCVPISNHLYFYWYRQILGQKVEFLVSFYNNEISEKSEIFDDQFSVERPDGSNFTLKIRSTKLEDSAMYFCASSEEAGNYYNSPLHFGNGTRLTVT.

The V gene is TRBV27, the J gene TRBJ2-1; no firm D call. Looked up from germline, CDR1 is MNHEY and CDR2 is SMNVEV (reference sequence). This CDR3 spans 16 amino acids. V lost 4 bases, J lost 3 bases, and 16 bases lay in between. CDR3 in DNA: TGTGCCAGCAGTTCACCTCCCAGGATAGGCTACAATGAGCAGTTCTTC. Protein: CASSSPPRIGYNEQFF.

This clonotype showed up just a few times. This chain links TRBV10-3 with TRBJ2-3, with D tentatively TRBD2 (5 bases). The CDR3 has 15 amino acids. Trimming took 8 bases from V and 1 from J, leaving 16 bases between them. CDR1 is ENHRY, CDR2 SYGVKD, per germline. The DNA of the CDR3 is TGTGCCATCCACTCGGGTCCCGGGGGCACAGATACGCAGTATTTT. Translated, it gives CAIHSGPGGTDTQYF.

The J gene is TRBJ2-5, the V gene TRBV27; 16 nucleotides align to TRBD2. The V gene end was trimmed by 7 bases and the J gene end by 5 bases; junction bases not matched to a gene: 10. The CDR3 has 17 amino acids. Germline CDR1 reads MNHEY; CDR2 reads SMNVEV (reference sequence). The CDR3 DNA follows: TGTGCCAGCACCCCCGTGGGACTAGCGGGGGGGCGGGAGACCCAGTACTTC. It codes for CASTPVGLAGGRETQYF.

There are many counts of this clonotype. V gene TRBV7-2 combines with J gene TRBJ1-1; unclear D gene. The CDR3 is 15 amino acids. The germline V gene encodes CDR1 SGHTA and CDR2 FQGNSA. Between the trimmed V and J ends, which lost 7 bases and 1 base, there was a span of 16 bases. As DNA, the CDR3 is TGTGCCAGCACCATTTACGGAGTGGGGAACACTGAAGCTTTCTTT. Translated, it gives CASTIYGVGNTEAFF.

About this clonotype: It may be a read error: a sequence one base away is much more abundant. This chain links TRBV7-2 with TRBJ2-1; the D gene could be TRBD1 or TRBD2 (5 bases each). The CDR3 covers 16 residues. The germline gives CDR1 SGHTA, CDR2 FQGNSA. For the CDR3, the DNA is TGTGCCAACAGCTTAGCGCGAGGGGCCCCCTACAATGAGCAGTTCTTC. Protein sequence: CANSLARGAPYNEQFF.

The gene calls are TRBV12-5 and TRBJ1-5, with D tentatively TRBD1 (6 bases). From germline, CDR1 is LGHNT and CDR2 FRNRAP. V dropped 1 base and J dropped 4 bases, with 14 bases sitting between them. The CDR3 runs 16 residues. CDR3 DNA sequence: TGTGCTAGTGGTTTGGGCCCCGGGACATGGAATCAGCCCCAGCATTTT. Translated: CASGLGPGTWNQPQHF.

There are a few counts of this clonotype. The genes are TRBV19 and TRBJ1-1; D not resolved. Trimming removed 6 bases at V and 2 bases at J, with 13 bases between. Looked up from germline, CDR1 is LNHDA and CDR2 is SQIVND (reference sequence). The CDR3 is 14 residues long. This CDR3 reads CASSWGTGNTEAFF. The CDR3 DNA is TGTGCCAGTAGCTGGGGAACGGGCAACACTGAAGCTTTCTTT.

V gene TRBV3-1 combines with J gene TRBJ1-5; 7 nucleotides align to TRBD1. Unmatched junction bases numbered 8, after V lost 4 bases and J lost 5 bases. Germline V gene lookup returns CDR1 LGHDT and CDR2 YNNKEL (reference sequence). This CDR3 is built from 15 residues. CDR3 nucleotides: TGTGCCAGCAGCCCACGGACAGGAAACGATCAGCCCCAGCATTTT. It encodes CASSPRTGNDQPQHF.

As for this clonotype: No conserved phenylalanine or tryptophan ends this CDR3, so it is likely a read error. The gene calls are TRBV19 and TRBJ1-1, with TRBD1 matching 8 bases. The germline CDR1 and CDR2 sequences are LNHDA and SQIVND (reference sequence). The CDR3 consists of 12 residues. V shed 7 bases and J 8 bases; nucleotides not matched to a gene: 6. The CDR3 reads CASNQGAGEAFS. CDR3 DNA: TGTGCCAGTAATCAGGGGGCAGGGGAAGCTTTCTCT.

This clonotype was detected only once. The rearrangement uses TRBV19 and TRBJ1-1; 7 bases map to TRBD1. Germline CDR1 and CDR2: LNHDA and SQIVND (reference sequence). The CDR3 covers 13 residues. With 3 bases clipped from V and 4 bases from J, the junction kept 2 bases outside the gene matches. This CDR3 reads CASSMTGTTEAFF. CDR3 DNA: TGTGCCAGTAGTATGACAGGGACCACTGAAGCTTTCTTT.

This clonotype was seen ten or more times. The V call is TRBV7-9, the J call TRBJ2-1; D gene ambiguous. The V end lost 5 bases, the J end lost 5 bases, and 7 bases lay between the germline ends. This CDR3 comprises 12 residues. CDR1 SEHNR and CDR2 FQNEAQ come from the germline V gene (reference sequence). The chain's CDR3 is CASSHLDNEQFF. DNA for the CDR3: TGTGCCAGCAGCCACTTGGACAATGAGCAGTTCTTC. Looking up the rest from reference TRBV7-9 and TRBJ2-1 gives the full variable domain: DTGVSQNPRHKITKRGQNVTFRCDPISEHNRLYWYRQTLGQGPEFLTYFQNEAQLEKSRLLSDRFSAERPKGSFSTLEIQRTEQGDSAMYLCASSHLDNEQFFGPGTRLTVL.

As to this clonotype: With a much larger clone just one base away, this may be a read error. The CDR3 sequence is CVSRSDTEAFF. CDR3 DNA: TGTGTCAGTAGGAGTGACACTGAAGCTTTCTTT. The rearrangement uses TRBV19 and TRBJ1-1; D is unclear. The CDR3 is 11 residues long. The germline gives CDR1 LNHDA, CDR2 SQIVND (reference sequence).

At least ten counts were recorded for this clonotype. The rearrangement links TRBV7-6 to TRBJ2-1; D not resolved. The CDR3 has 13 residues. Germline lookup yields CDR1 SGHVS and CDR2 FNYEAQ. V was pared by 4 bases and J by 4 bases, with 8 bases between. CDR3 sequence reads: CASSSPPYNEQFF. CDR3 nucleotides: TGTGCCAGCAGCTCCCCTCCTTACAATGAGCAGTTCTTC. The full variable domain, in which reference TRBV7-6 and TRBJ2-1 provide the parts outside the CDR3, is GAGVSQSPRYKVTKRGQDVALRCDPISGHVSLYWYRQALGQGPEFLTYFNYEAQQDKSGLPNDRFSAERPEGSISTLTIQRTEQRDSAMYRCASSSPPYNEQFFGPGTRLTVL.

V and J are TRBV6-2 or TRBV6-3 and TRBJ1-5; TRBD1 agrees at 7 bases. The CDR3 extends over 19 amino acids. V shed 2 bases and J 0 bases; nucleotides not matched to a gene: 13. Germline values: CDR1 MNHEY, CDR2 SVGEGT. The CDR3 region has the DNA TGTGCCAGCAGTTACACGAGGGGGCAGGACTGGTATAGCAATCAGCCCCAGCATTTT. Amino acids: CASSYTRGQDWYSNQPQHF.

As to this clonotype: A much larger clonotype is one base distant, so this may be a read error. The gene calls are TRBV7-6 and TRBJ2-2; either TRBD1 or TRBD2 may fit D (5 bases each). Looked up from germline, CDR1 is SGHVS and CDR2 is FNYEAQ. The CDR3 is 18 residues long. CDR3 amino acids: CANSPRDRERVDTGELFF. The CDR3 DNA reads as TGTGCCAACAGCCCCCGGGACCGGGAACGGGTGGACACCGGGGAGCTGTTTTTT.

The rearrangement links TRBV19 to TRBJ2-7; TRBD1 matches 9 bases. From germline, CDR1 is LNHDA and CDR2 SQIVND (reference sequence). The length of the CDR3 is 15 residues. The junction had 7 bases not matched to a gene; V was cut back by 5 bases and J by 2 bases. DNA of the CDR3: TGTGCCAGTAGTCCCGGACAGGGGTTCCCCTACGAGCAGTACGTC. Protein product: CASSPGQGFPYEQYV.

J is TRBJ1-1 and V is TRBV6-4; the D gene is possibly TRBD1 (5 bases). Germline loops: CDR1 MRHNA, CDR2 SNTAGT. Deletions cut 3 bases from V and 6 bases from J, with 14 bases between. The CDR3 loop spans 14 amino acids. This CDR3 is CASSDEPGPSEAFF. CDR3 sequence (DNA): TGTGCCAGCAGTGATGAACCGGGACCGTCTGAAGCTTTCTTT.

This clonotype appeared a few times. V and J are TRBV4-1 and TRBJ2-1, with D possibly being TRBD2 (5 bases). V lost 4 bases and J lost 0, with 10 bases in between. The CDR3 is 15 amino acids. CDR1 and CDR2 from the germline V gene are MGHRA and YSYEKL. Here the CDR3 DNA reads TGCGCCAGCAGCCGAGGACTCACCTCCTACAATGAGCAGTTCTTC. This encodes CASSRGLTSYNEQFF.